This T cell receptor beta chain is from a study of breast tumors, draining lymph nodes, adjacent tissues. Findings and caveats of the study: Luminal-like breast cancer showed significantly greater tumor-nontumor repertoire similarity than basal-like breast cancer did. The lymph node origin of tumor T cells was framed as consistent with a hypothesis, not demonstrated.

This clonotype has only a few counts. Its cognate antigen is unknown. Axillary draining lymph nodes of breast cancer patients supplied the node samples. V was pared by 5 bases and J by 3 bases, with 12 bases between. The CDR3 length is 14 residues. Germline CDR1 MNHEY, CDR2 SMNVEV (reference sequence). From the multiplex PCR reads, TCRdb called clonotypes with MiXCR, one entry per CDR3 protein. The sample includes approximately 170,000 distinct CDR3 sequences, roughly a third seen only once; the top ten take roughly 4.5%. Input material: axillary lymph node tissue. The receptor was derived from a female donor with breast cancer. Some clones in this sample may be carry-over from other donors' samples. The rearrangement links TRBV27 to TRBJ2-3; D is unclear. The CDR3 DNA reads TGTGCCAGCAGTCGACCTACAGCGACAGATACGCAGTATTTT. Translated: CASSRPTATDTQYF.